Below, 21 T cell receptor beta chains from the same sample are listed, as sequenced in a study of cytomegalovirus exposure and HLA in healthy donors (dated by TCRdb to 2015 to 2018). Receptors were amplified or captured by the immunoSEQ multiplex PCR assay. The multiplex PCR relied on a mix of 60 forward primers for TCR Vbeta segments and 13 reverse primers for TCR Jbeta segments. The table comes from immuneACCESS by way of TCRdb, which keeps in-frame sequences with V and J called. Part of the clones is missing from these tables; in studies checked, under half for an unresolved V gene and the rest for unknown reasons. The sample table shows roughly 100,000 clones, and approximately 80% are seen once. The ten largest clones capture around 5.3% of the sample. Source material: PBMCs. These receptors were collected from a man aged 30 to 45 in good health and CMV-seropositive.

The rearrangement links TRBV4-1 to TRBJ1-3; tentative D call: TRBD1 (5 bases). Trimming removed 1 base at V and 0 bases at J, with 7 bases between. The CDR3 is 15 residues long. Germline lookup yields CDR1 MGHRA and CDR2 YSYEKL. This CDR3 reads CASSQVTDSGNTIYF. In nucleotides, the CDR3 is TGCGCCAGCAGCCAAGTGACAGACTCTGGAAACACCATATATTTT.

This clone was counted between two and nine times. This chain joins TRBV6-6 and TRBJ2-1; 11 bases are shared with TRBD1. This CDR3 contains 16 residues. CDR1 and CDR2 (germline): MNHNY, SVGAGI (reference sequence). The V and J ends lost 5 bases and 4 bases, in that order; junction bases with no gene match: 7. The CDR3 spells CASSTAGTGGYNEQFF. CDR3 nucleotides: TGTGCCAGCAGTACCGCGGGGACAGGGGGATACAATGAGCAGTTCTTC.

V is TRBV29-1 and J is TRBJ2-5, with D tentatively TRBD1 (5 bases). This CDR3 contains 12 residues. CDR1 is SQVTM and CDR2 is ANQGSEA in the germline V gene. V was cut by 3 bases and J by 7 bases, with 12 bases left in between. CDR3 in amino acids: CSVEGQGGTQYF. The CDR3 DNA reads TGCAGCGTTGAGGGTCAGGGTGGGACCCAGTACTTC.

The chain's CDR3 is CASSLTSGGYNEQFF. The CDR3 coding sequence is TGTGCCAGCAGCCTGACTAGCGGGGGGTACAATGAGCAGTTCTTC. The chain is built from TRBV7-2 and TRBJ2-1, with 13 bases identical to TRBD2. The CDR3 covers 15 residues. Germline V gene lookup returns CDR1 SGHTA and CDR2 FQGNSA. The V gene end was trimmed by 5 bases and the J gene end by 4 bases; junction bases not matched to a gene: 2.

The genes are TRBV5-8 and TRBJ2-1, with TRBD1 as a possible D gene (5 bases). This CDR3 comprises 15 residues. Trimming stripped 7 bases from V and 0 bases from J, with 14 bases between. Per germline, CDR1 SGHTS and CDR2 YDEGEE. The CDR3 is CASAPRAISYNEQFF. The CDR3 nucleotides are TGTGCCAGCGCCCCCAGGGCTATCTCCTACAATGAGCAGTTCTTC.

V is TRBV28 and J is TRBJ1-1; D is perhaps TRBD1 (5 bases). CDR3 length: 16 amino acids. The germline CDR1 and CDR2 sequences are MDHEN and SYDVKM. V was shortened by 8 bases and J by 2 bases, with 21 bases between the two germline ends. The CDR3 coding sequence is TGTGCCAGCCCCCCTAGGGGCAGCCATTTTAACACTGAAGCTTTCTTT. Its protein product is CASPPRGSHFNTEAFF.

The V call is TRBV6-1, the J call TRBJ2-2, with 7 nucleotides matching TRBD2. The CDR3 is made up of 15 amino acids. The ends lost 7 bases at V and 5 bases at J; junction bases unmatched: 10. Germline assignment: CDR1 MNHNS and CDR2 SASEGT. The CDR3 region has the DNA TGTGCCAGCACACGAGGCGGGGGAGGGACCGGGGAGCTGTTTTTT. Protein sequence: CASTRGGGGTGELFF.

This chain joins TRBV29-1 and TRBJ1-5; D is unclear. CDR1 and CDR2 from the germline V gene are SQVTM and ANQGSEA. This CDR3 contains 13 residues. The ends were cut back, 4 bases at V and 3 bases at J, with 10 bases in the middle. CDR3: CSVVVRSNQPQHF. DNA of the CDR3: TGCAGCGTTGTGGTGAGGTCCAATCAGCCCCAGCATTTT.

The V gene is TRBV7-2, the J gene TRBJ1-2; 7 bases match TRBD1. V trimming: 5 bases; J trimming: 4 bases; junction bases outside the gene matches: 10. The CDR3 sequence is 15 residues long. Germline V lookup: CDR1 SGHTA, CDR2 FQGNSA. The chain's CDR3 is CASSGYRGVSYGYTF. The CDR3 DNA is TGTGCCAGCAGCGGATACAGGGGAGTAAGCTATGGCTACACCTTC.

The CDR3 sequence is CASSGQGLTEAFF. CDR3 nucleotide sequence: TGCGCCAGCAGTGGACAGGGGCTCACTGAAGCTTTCTTT. The chain employs TRBV10-2 and TRBJ1-1; TRBD1 matches 8 bases. Trimming took 4 bases from V and 4 from J; bases not matched to a gene: 2. Looked up from germline, CDR1 is WSHSY and CDR2 is SAAADI. CDR3 length: 13 amino acids.

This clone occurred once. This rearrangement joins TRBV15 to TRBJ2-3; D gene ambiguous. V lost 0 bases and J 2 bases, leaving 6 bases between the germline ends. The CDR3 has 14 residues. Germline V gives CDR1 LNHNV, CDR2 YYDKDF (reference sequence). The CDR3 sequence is CATSRDQNTDTQYF. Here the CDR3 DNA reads TGTGCCACCAGCAGAGATCAGAACACAGATACGCAGTATTTT. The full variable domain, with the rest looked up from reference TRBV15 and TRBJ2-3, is DAMVIQNPRYQVTQFGKPVTLSCSQTLNHNVMYWYQQKSSQAPKLLFHYYDKDFNNEADTPDNFQSRRPNTSFCFLDIRSPGLGDTAMYLCATSRDQNTDTQYFGPGTRLTVL.

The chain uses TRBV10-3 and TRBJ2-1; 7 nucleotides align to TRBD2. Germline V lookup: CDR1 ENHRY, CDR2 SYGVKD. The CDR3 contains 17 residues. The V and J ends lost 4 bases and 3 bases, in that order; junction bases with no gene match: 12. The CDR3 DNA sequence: TGTGCCATCAGTGGAGTTAGCGGGTTTGGGGGCTACAATGAGCAGTTCTTC. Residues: CAISGVSGFGGYNEQFF.

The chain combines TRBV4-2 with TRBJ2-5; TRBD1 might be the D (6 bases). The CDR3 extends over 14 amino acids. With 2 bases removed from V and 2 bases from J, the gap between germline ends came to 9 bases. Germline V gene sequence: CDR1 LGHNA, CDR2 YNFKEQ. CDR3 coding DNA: TGTGCCAGCAGCCAATTCGGACAGCAAGAGACCCAGTACTTC. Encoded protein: CASSQFGQQETQYF.

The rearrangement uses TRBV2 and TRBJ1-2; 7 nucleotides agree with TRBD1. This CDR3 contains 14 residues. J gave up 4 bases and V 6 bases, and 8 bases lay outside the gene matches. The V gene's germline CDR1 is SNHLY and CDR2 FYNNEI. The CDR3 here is CASRTTQGGYGYTF. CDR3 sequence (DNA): TGTGCCAGCAGGACTACGCAGGGGGGCTATGGCTACACCTTC.

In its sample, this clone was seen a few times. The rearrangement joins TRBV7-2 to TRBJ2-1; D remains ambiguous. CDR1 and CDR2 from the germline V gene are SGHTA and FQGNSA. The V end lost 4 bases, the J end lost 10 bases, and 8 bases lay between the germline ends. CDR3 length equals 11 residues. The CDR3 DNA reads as TGTGCCAGCAGCTCCGGGTGGGAGCAGTTCTTC. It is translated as CASSSGWEQFF.

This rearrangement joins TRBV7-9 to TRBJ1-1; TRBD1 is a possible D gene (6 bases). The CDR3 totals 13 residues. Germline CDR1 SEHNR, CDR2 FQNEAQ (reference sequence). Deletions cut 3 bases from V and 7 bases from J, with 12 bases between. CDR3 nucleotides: TGTGCCAGCAGCTTCCTGGCAGGGGATGAAGCTTTCTTT. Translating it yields CASSFLAGDEAFF.

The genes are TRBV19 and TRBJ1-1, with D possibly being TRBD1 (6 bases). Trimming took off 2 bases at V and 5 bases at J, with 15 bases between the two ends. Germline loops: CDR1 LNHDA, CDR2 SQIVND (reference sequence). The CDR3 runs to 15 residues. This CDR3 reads CASSILPGEGTEAFF. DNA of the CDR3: TGTGCCAGTAGTATACTGCCAGGGGAAGGAACTGAAGCTTTCTTT.

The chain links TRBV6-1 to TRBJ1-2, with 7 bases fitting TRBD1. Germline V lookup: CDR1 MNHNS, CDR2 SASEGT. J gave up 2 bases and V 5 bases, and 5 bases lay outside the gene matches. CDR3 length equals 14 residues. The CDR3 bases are TGTGCCAGCAGTCAAAGACAGGGAAACTATGGCTACACCTTC. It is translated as CASSQRQGNYGYTF.

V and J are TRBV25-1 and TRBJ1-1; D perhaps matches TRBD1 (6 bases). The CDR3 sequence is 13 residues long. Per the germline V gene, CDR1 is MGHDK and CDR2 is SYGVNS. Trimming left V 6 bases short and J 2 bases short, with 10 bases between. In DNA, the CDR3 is TGTGCCAGCAGCCGACAGGCTAACACTGAAGCTTTCTTT. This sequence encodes CASSRQANTEAFF.

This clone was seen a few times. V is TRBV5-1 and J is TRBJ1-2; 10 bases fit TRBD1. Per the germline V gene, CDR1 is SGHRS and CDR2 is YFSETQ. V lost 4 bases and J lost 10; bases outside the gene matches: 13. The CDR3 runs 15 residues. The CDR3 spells CASSRAGGQGLVYTF. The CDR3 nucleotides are TGCGCCAGCAGCCGCGCAGGGGGACAGGGGTTGGTCTACACCTTC.

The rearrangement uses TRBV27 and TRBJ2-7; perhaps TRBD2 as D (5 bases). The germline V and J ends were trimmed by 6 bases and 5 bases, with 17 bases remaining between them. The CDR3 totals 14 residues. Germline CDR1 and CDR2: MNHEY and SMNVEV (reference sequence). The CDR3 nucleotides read TGTGCCAGCAGGGAGTCCGGGATCCCCCACGAGCAGTACTTC. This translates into CASRESGIPHEQYF.